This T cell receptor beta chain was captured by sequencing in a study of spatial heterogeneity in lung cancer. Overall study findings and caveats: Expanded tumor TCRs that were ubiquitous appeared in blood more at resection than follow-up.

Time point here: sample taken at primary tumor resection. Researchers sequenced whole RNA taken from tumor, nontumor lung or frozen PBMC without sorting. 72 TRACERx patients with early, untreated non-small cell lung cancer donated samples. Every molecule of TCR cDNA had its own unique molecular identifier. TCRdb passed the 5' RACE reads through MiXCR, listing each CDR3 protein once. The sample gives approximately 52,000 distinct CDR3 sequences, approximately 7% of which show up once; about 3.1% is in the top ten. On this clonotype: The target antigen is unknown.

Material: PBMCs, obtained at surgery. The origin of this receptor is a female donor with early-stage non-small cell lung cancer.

The CDR3 region has the DNA TGTGCCAGCAGCCTCCGCGGGGCTGGAACTAATGAAAAACTGTTTTTT. Translation: CASSLRGAGTNEKLFF. The genes are TRBV7-9 and TRBJ1-4; tentatively, D is TRBD1 (5 bases). Per germline, CDR1 SEHNR and CDR2 FQNEAQ (reference sequence). The ends were cut back, 5 bases at V and 1 base at J, with 14 bases in the middle. The CDR3 contains 16 residues.